The 19 T cell receptor beta chains below were found in one sample sequenced in a study of shared clonotypes between healthy human individuals. The protocol was immunoSEQ multiplex PCR, while the TCRdb copy is restricted to in-frame clones and leaves out a portion. The data hold 470,000 or so clones, with roughly 80% observed a single time. Material for sequencing was PBMCs. The source is a woman in her thirties or forties in good health. Some clones in this sample may be carry-over from other donors' samples.

The chain combines TRBV30 with TRBJ2-5, with 7 bases aligning to TRBD2. CDR1 is GTSNPN and CDR2 is SVGIG in the germline V gene (reference sequence). J was trimmed by 4 bases and V by 0 bases; bases with no gene match: 8. The CDR3 sequence is 15 residues long. In nucleotides, the CDR3 is TGTGCCTGGAGTGTACGCGGGAGCTCTTCAGAGACCCAGTACTTC. Translating it yields CAWSVRGSSSETQYF. The full variable domain, completed using reference TRBV30 and TRBJ2-5, is SQTIHQWPATLVQPVGSPLSLECTVEGTSNPNLYWYRQAAGRGLQLLFYSVGIGQISSEVPQNLSASRPQDRQFILSSKKLLLSDSGFYLCAWSVRGSSSETQYFGPGTRLLVL.

The chain carries TRBV7-9 and TRBJ2-6; D is unresolved. The CDR3 length is 15 residues. Between the trimmed V and J ends, which lost 3 bases and 4 bases, there was a span of 10 bases. Germline-derived CDR1 and CDR2 are SEHNR and FQNEAQ (reference sequence). CDR3 region: CASSFWVSGANVLTF. The CDR3 DNA reads TGTGCCAGCAGCTTCTGGGTTTCAGGGGCCAACGTCCTGACTTTC.

This CDR3 reads CASSLEIYGYTF. CDR3 DNA: TGTGCCAGCAGCTTAGAAATCTATGGCTACACCTTC. This chain connects TRBV11-3 to TRBJ1-2, with D hard to call. This CDR3 is 12 amino acids long. Trimming removed 0 bases from V and 4 bases from J, with 3 bases in between. CDR1 and CDR2 (germline): SGHNT, YENEEA.

As DNA, the CDR3 is TGTGCCAGCAGCCAACCGGGACGGCCGAACACTGAAGCTTTCTTT. It specifies CASSQPGRPNTEAFF. The V gene is TRBV7-2, the J gene TRBJ1-1; D is perhaps TRBD1 (5 bases). Trimming pared 5 bases from V and 1 base from J, leaving 14 bases between. CDR3 length: 15 amino acids. From germline, CDR1 is SGHTA and CDR2 FQGNSA.

The CDR3: CASSSGDRGYTEAFF. The CDR3 DNA is TGTGCCAGCAGCAGCGGGGACAGAGGGTACACTGAAGCTTTCTTT. This chain joins TRBV5-4 and TRBJ1-1; TRBD1 matches at 7 bases. V shed 4 bases and J 3 bases; nucleotides not matched to a gene: 9. Germline V gene lookup returns CDR1 SGHNT and CDR2 YYREEE (reference sequence). The CDR3 has 15 residues.

The genes are TRBV5-6 and TRBJ1-2; D gene unclear. The CDR3 extends over 14 amino acids. CDR1 and CDR2 (germline): SGHDT, YYEEEE. V was pared by 4 bases and J by 8 bases, with 18 bases between. In nucleotides, the CDR3 is TGTGCCAGCAGCGGGGTCGCGTCCGAGGGAGGCTACACCTTC. Translation: CASSGVASEGGYTF.

The chain couples TRBV29-1 to TRBJ2-1, with 13 nucleotides matching TRBD2. Trimming removed 7 bases from V and 10 bases from J; junction bases left unmatched: 1. Germline V gene sequence: CDR1 SQVTM, CDR2 ANQGSEA. The CDR3 consists of 11 residues. CDR3 DNA sequence: TGCAGCGGGGGACTAGCGGGAGAGCAGTTCTTC. Its protein product is CSGGLAGEQFF.

In this sample, this clone turned up many times. The chain uses TRBV21-1 and TRBJ2-6. TRBV21-1 is a listed pseudogene. This CDR3 is 16 amino acids long. The CDR3 loop reads CASSKVGISGANVLTF. In DNA form, the CDR3 reads TGTGCCAGCAGCAAAGTCGGCATCTCTGGGGCCAACGTCCTGACTTTC.

CDR3 bases: TGTGCCTGGAGTTTGGGGGTCTCTGGAAACACCATATATTTT. This encodes CAWSLGVSGNTIYF. The chain employs TRBV30 and TRBJ1-3; possible D gene TRBD1, 5 bases. Looked up from germline, CDR1 is GTSNPN and CDR2 is SVGIG (reference sequence). V was trimmed by 2 bases and J by 0 bases, leaving 8 bases between them. The CDR3 has 14 residues.

The V and J genes are TRBV5-1 and TRBJ1-5; tentative D call: TRBD1 (5 bases). Germline loops: CDR1 SGHRS, CDR2 YFSETQ. The germline V and J ends were trimmed by 1 base and 1 base, with 9 bases remaining between them. The CDR3 runs to 15 residues. CDR3 loop: CASSLRGTSNQPQHF. The CDR3, as DNA: TGCGCCAGCAGCTTGAGAGGGACGAGCAATCAGCCCCAGCATTTT.

As regards this clone: A far bigger clonotype differs at one base, so this is likely a read error. The V gene is TRBV6-4, the J gene TRBJ2-1; 14 bases map to TRBD2. The CDR3 is 16 amino acids. CDR1 is MRHNA and CDR2 is SNTAGT in the germline V gene. The CDR3 nucleotides read TGTGCCAGCAGTGACGGGGGGACTAGCGGGAGCGATGAGCAGCTCTTC. Translating gives CASSDGGTSGSDEQLF.

CDR3 nucleotide sequence: TGTGCCAGCAGCTTAAGGGGACAGGCGTATAATTCACCCCTCCACTTT. Translating it yields CASSLRGQAYNSPLHF. V gene TRBV7-3 combines with J gene TRBJ1-6, with 8 bases aligning to TRBD1. The trim removed 1 base at V and 4 bases at J, leaving 3 bases unmatched. Germline loops: CDR1 SGHTA, CDR2 FQGTGA. This CDR3 comprises 16 residues. Filled out from reference TRBV7-3 and TRBJ1-6, the complete variable domain reads GAGVSQTPSNKVTEKGKYVELRCDPISGHTALYWYRQSLGQGPEFLIYFQGTGAADDSGLPNDRFFAVRPEGSVSTLKIQRTERGDSAVYLCASSLRGQAYNSPLHFGNGTRLTVT.

This chain connects TRBV7-6 to TRBJ2-3, with 8 bases aligning to TRBD2. This CDR3 contains 12 residues. The junction had 4 bases not matched to a gene; V was cut back by 4 bases and J by 10 bases. Per the germline V gene, CDR1 is SGHVS and CDR2 is FNYEAQ. In DNA, the CDR3 is TGTGCCAGCAGCTCCTCGGGACTAGCGCAGTATTTT. Its protein is CASSSSGLAQYF.

This clone was recorded only once. The chain couples TRBV6-5 to TRBJ2-7; 7 nucleotides line up with TRBD2. CDR1 MNHEY and CDR2 SVGAGI come from the germline V gene. The CDR3 totals 15 residues. Trimming removed 6 bases from V and 3 bases from J; junction bases left unmatched: 11. The CDR3 DNA sequence: TGTGCCAGCAGCCGCAACGCCGGGACTAACTACGAGCAGTACTTC. It translates to CASSRNAGTNYEQYF.

This chain links TRBV6-1 with TRBJ1-3; unclear D gene. Germline assignment: CDR1 MNHNS and CDR2 SASEGT. The CDR3 has 14 amino acids. V gave up 2 bases and J gave up 1 base, with 6 bases separating them. CDR3 in amino acids: CASSERVSGNTIYF. Here the CDR3 DNA reads TGTGCCAGCAGTGAACGGGTATCTGGAAACACCATATATTTT.

The V gene is TRBV14, the J gene TRBJ2-7, with TRBD2 identical over 7 bases. The CDR3 runs 14 residues. The ends lost 6 bases at V and 0 bases at J; junction bases unmatched: 5. Germline V gene sequence: CDR1 SGHDN, CDR2 FVKESK. CDR3 nucleotides: TGTGCCAGCAGACCTAGCGGAAACTCCTACGAGCAGTACTTC. Protein product: CASRPSGNSYEQYF.

J is TRBJ2-2 and V is TRBV7-7; possible D gene TRBD2, 6 bases. The CDR3 totals 16 residues. V dropped 0 bases and J dropped 4 bases, with 12 bases sitting between them. Germline CDR1 reads SSHAT; CDR2 reads FNYEAQ (reference sequence). The CDR3 here is CASSLAASAGTGELFF. The CDR3 DNA reads as TGTGCCAGCAGCTTAGCGGCTAGCGCGGGCACCGGGGAGCTGTTTTTT.

The V and J genes are TRBV9 and TRBJ1-1, with D tentatively TRBD1 (5 bases). V gave up 0 bases and J gave up 3 bases, with 9 bases separating them. The CDR3 has 14 amino acids. Germline CDR1 SGDLS, CDR2 YYNGEE. In DNA form, the CDR3 reads TGTGCCAGCAGCGTAGAGGAGGGACACACTGAAGCTTTCTTT. Encoded protein: CASSVEEGHTEAFF.

The chain has TRBV9 and TRBJ2-3; a weak D match, TRBD2 (6 bases). The CDR3 spans 15 residues. Trimming cost V 4 bases and J 2 bases, with 14 bases left between them. The V gene's germline CDR1 is SGDLS and CDR2 YYNGEE. The CDR3 nucleotides are TGTGCCAGCAGCTGGGGGGTCCTACCCACAGATACGCAGTATTTT. It translates to CASSWGVLPTDTQYF.